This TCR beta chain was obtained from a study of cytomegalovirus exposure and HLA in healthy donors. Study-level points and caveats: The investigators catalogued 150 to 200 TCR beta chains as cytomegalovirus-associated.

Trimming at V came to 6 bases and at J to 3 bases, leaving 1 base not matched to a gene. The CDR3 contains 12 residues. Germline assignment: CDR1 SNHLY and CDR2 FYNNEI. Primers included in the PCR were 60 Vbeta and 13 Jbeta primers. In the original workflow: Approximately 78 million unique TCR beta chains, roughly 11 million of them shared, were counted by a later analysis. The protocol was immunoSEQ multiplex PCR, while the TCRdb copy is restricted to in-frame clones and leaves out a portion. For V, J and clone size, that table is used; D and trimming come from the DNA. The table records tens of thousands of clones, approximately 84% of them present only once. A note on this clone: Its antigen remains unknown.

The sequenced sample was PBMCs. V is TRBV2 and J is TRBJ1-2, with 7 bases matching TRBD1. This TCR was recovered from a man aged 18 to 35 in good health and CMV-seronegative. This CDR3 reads CASRGQYYGYTF. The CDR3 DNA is TGTGCCAGCAGGGGACAGTACTATGGCTACACCTTC.